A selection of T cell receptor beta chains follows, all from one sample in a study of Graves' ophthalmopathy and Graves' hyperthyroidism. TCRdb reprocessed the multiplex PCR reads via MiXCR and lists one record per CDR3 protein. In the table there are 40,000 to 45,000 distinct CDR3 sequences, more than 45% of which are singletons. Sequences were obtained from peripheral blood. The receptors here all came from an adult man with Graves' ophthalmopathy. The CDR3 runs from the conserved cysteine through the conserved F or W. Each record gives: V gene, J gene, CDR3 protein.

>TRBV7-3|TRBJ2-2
CASSSSDWNTGELFF
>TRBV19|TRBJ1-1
CASSIRGNTEAFF
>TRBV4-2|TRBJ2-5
CASSQGDSGVQETQYF
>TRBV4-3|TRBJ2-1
CASSQGDGGYNEQFF
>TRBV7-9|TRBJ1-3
CASSLTRMASSGNTIYF
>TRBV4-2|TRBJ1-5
CASSQAGAYSNQPQHF
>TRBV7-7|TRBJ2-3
CASSLTGGGDTQYF
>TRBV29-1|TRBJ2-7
CSVVPSSGSSYEQYF
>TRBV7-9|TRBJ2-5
CASSLALGETQYF
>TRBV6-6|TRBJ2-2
CASSRTSGGATGELFF
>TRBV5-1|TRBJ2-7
CASSGTGSSGANEQYF
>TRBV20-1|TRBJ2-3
CSVRKLGTETDTQYF
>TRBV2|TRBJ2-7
CARRDPRSSYEQYF
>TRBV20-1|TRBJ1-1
CSAREANREAFF
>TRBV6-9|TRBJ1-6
CASSHVRKGSSPLHF
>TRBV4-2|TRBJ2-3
CASSQGGRGGSTDTQYF
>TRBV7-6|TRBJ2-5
CASSSRYRGDQETQYF
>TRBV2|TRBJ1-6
CASRLGTDYNSPLHF
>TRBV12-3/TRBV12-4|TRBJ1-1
CASSTRTENTEAFF
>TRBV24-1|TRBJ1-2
CATSDSGRNYGYTF
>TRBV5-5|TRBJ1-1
CASSLGGTHTEAFF
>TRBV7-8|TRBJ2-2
CAKTAKGRTGELFF
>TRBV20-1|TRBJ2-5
CSARDDSQETQYF
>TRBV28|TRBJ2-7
CASTSSRYEQYF
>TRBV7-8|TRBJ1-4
CASSGSTVPGYEKLFF
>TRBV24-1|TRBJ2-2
CATSDRGQGVAGELFF
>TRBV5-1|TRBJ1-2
CASSSGQGHGYTF
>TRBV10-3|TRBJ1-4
CAIRGQSGEKLCF
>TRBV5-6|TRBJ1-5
CASSFRERNQPQHF
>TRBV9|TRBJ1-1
CASSPEGAVAFF
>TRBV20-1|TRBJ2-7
CSARDLAGGSYEQYF
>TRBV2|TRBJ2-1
CASSLVQGNNEQLF
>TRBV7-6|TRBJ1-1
CASSFSPGGTEAFF
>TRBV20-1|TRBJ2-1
CGAKDGPYNEQFF
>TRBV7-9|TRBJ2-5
CASSLEGGTQYF
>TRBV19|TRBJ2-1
CASSSISEQFF